Below, 22 T cell receptor beta chains from the same sample are listed, as sequenced in a study of T cell clonality in common variable immunodeficiency. Profiled with immunoSEQ multiplex PCR; TCRdb holds only in-frame clones, not every one. This sample has roughly 79,000 clones, each found more than once. The sample comprised peripheral blood mononuclear cells. These receptor sequences come from a person aged 18-70 years in good health.

There are many counts of this clone. The read ends 3 residues before the CDR3 terminus; that terminus is restored from the germline J gene. V and J are TRBV12-3 or TRBV12-4 and TRBJ2-1, with D perhaps matching TRBD1 (5 bases). Trimming removed 8 bases from V and 5 bases from J, with 13 bases in between. The CDR3 is 13 residues long. This CDR3 reads CASEFLGHNEQFF. CDR3 DNA, as far as it was read: TGTGCCAGCGAATTTCTGGGGCACAATGAG.

This clone occurred many times. The missing CDR3 end, 3 residues past where the read stops, is filled in from the germline J gene. This sequence joins TRBV5-5 and TRBJ1-1, with 7 bases that match TRBD1. The CDR3 is 14 residues long. Germline CDR1 reads SGHKS; CDR2 reads YYEKEE (reference sequence). This CDR3 reads CASSSDRVYEEAFF. The sequenced part of the CDR3 DNA is TGTGCCAGCAGCAGCGACAGGGTTTATGAGGAA.

This clone has only a few counts. The missing CDR3 end, 3 residues past where the read stops, is filled in from the germline J gene. The rearrangement uses TRBV7-9 and TRBJ2-5; no clear D gene. Germline values: CDR1 SEHNR, CDR2 FQNEAQ (reference sequence). Trimming pared 0 bases from V and 5 bases from J, leaving 7 bases between. The CDR3 runs 13 residues. The covered CDR3 bases are TGTGCCAGCAGCTTAGCCGCGTGGGAGACC. Translation: CASSLAAWET. The whole CDR3 sequence is CASSLAAWETQYF.

This clone was observed many times. The CDR3: CASSSGRAGAYEQYF. The sequenced CDR3 bases are TGTGCCAGCAGCTCGGGGAGGGCGGGTGCCTACGAG. V and J are TRBV7-2 and TRBJ2-7; TRBD2 agrees at 7 bases. Read coverage stops 3 residues before the CDR3 terminus; the germline J gene supplies the remainder. After removal of 4 bases from V and 2 bases from J, the junction contained 8 bases not matched to a gene. CDR1 and CDR2 from the germline V gene are SGHTA and FQGNSA. The CDR3 is made up of 15 amino acids.

This clone came up a few times. The read stops 3 residues short of the end of the CDR3; the missing end is completed from the germline J gene. The chain is built from TRBV11-2 and TRBJ2-1; 7 bases are a match to TRBD2. Per germline, CDR1 SGHAT and CDR2 FQNNGV. This CDR3 comprises 12 residues. V lost 4 bases, J lost 8 bases, and 2 bases stayed unmatched. CDR3 sequence: CASSWTRDEQFF. The DNA read from the CDR3 is TGTGCCAGCAGCTGGACTAGAGATGAG. Looking up the rest from reference TRBV11-2 and TRBJ2-1 gives the full variable domain: EAGVAQSPRYKIIEKRQSVAFWCNPISGHATLYWYQQILGQGPKLLIQFQNNGVVDDSQLPKDRFSAERLKGVDSTLKIQPAKLEDSAVYLCASSWTRDEQFFGPGTRLTVL.

In this sample, this clone turned up many times. From the germline J gene comes the end of the CDR3, since the read stops 3 residues before it. The rearrangement uses TRBV19 and TRBJ2-2; 7 nucleotides align to TRBD1. V shed 10 bases, J shed 7 bases, and the junction held 18 bases outside the gene matches. Germline CDR1 is LNHDA and CDR2 is SQIVND (reference sequence). This CDR3 has 16 amino acids. The CDR3 sequence is CATSRFRQGEGGELFF. The CDR3 bases that were read are TGTGCCACCTCCCGCTTCCGACAGGGAGAGGGCGGGGAG. Looking up the rest from reference TRBV19 and TRBJ2-2 gives the full variable domain: DGGITQSPKYLFRKEGQNVTLSCEQNLNHDAMYWYRQDPGQGLRLIYYSQIVNDFQKGDIAEGYSVSREKKESFPLTVTSAQKNPTAFYLCATSRFRQGEGGELFFGEGSRLTVL.

This clone has at least ten counts. The missing CDR3 end, 3 residues past where the read stops, is filled in from the germline J gene. V gene TRBV28 combines with J gene TRBJ2-1, with unresolved D. Germline-derived CDR1 and CDR2 are MDHEN and SYDVKM. The CDR3 sequence is 14 residues long. Trimming took 2 bases from V and 1 from J, leaving 6 bases between them. The part of the CDR3 DNA that was read is TGTGCCAGCAGTTTAGCGGATTCCTACAATGAG. Its translation: CASSLADSYNE. The full CDR3 sequence reads CASSLADSYNEQFF.

The table lists this clone with many counts. The read stops 3 residues short of the end of the CDR3; the missing end is completed from the germline J gene. This chain joins TRBV20-1 and TRBJ2-7; TRBD2 matches at 12 bases. Germline CDR1 reads DFQATT; CDR2 reads SNEGSKA (reference sequence). This CDR3 contains 19 residues. V was clipped by 0 bases and J by 2 bases; unmatched bases: 14. CDR3 residues: CSARDGNTGTSGYPYEQYF. CDR3 bases read: TGCAGTGCTAGAGATGGGAACACCGGGACTAGCGGGTATCCCTACGAG.

This clone has a count of ten or more. Coverage ceases 3 residues before the CDR3 finishes, and the germline J gene fills in the end. The chain employs TRBV5-1 and TRBJ2-3; 10 nucleotides line up with TRBD1. Germline CDR1 reads SGHRS; CDR2 reads YFSETQ. The CDR3 is 14 residues long. V gave up 2 bases and J gave up 4 bases; unmatched junction bases: 1. The CDR3 DNA, read in part, is TGCGCCAGCAGCTTCGGGACAGGGGCAGATACG. Residues: CASSFGTGADT. The CDR3, in full, reads CASSFGTGADTQYF.

In its sample, this clone was seen many times. CDR3 DNA, as far as it was read: TGTGCCAGCAGTTCTAGCGGGAGGGCCGCCGGGGAG. Its protein is CASSSSGRAAGE. The whole CDR3 reads CASSSSGRAAGELFF. The V call is TRBV6-2 or TRBV6-3, the J call TRBJ2-2, with 12 bases lining up with TRBD2. Coverage ceases 3 residues before the CDR3 finishes, and the germline J gene fills in the end. CDR1 MNHEY and CDR2 SVGEGT come from the germline V gene. The CDR3 is 15 residues long. Trimming removed 4 bases from V and 6 bases from J; junction bases left unmatched: 3.

At least ten counts were recorded for this clone. The read terminates 3 residues before the CDR3 end, so the remaining end is supplied by the germline J gene. The V and J genes are TRBV10-3 and TRBJ2-1; 8 bases line up with TRBD2. Germline V lookup: CDR1 ENHRY, CDR2 SYGVKD. V gave up 6 bases and J gave up 5 bases; unmatched junction bases: 15. The CDR3 is 17 amino acids. This CDR3 is CAISYNGLAGLDNEQFF. The sequenced CDR3 bases are TGTGCCATCAGCTACAACGGACTAGCCGGGCTTGACAATGAG.

For this clone: Read coverage stops 3 residues before the CDR3 terminus; the germline J gene supplies the remainder. The chain joins TRBV11-3 to TRBJ2-3; TRBD1 matches 9 bases. CDR3 size: 15 residues. V shed 3 bases, J shed 6 bases, and the junction held 7 bases outside the gene matches. CDR1 and CDR2 (germline): SGHNT, YENEEA. The CDR3 DNA, read in part, is TGTGCCAGCAGCTTCGGACAGGGGCTCATGGATACG. This encodes CASSFGQGLMDT. The full CDR3 protein reads CASSFGQGLMDTQYF. Using reference TRBV11-3 and TRBJ2-3 for the parts outside the CDR3, the full variable domain is EAGVVQSPRYKIIEKKQPVAFWCNPISGHNTLYWYLQNLGQGPELLIRYENEEAVDDSQLPKDRFSAERLKGVDSTLKIQPAELGDSAVYLCASSFGQGLMDTQYFGPGTRLTVL.

This clone was seen repeatedly, ten times or more. The CDR3 extends 3 residues past the end of the read, so its final part is completed from the germline J gene. The chain combines TRBV6-2 or TRBV6-3 with TRBJ2-1; 8 nucleotides line up with TRBD2. V lost 11 bases and J lost 6; bases outside the gene matches: 12. The length of the CDR3 is 14 residues. Germline values: CDR1 MNHEY, CDR2 SVGEGT. CDR3 loop: CAAAVSGMANEQFF. The CDR3 bases that were read are TGTGCCGCCGCGGTTAGCGGGATGGCCAATGAG.

This clone was observed at least ten times. The CDR3 goes on 3 residues after the read ends, and that part is filled in from the germline J gene. The chain employs TRBV20-1 and TRBJ2-6; D is perhaps TRBD2 (5 bases). The CDR3 sequence is 15 residues long. V was shortened by 6 bases and J by 0 bases, with 12 bases between the two germline ends. Germline lookup yields CDR1 DFQATT and CDR2 SNEGSKA (reference sequence). CDR3 in amino acids: CSAFGVSSGANVLTF. CDR3 DNA, as far as it was read: TGCAGTGCATTCGGGGTGAGCTCTGGGGCCAACGTC.

In its sample, this clone was seen many times. From the germline J gene comes the end of the CDR3, since the read stops 3 residues before it. The chain couples TRBV20-1 to TRBJ1-5, with TRBD1 identical over 9 bases. CDR1 DFQATT and CDR2 SNEGSKA come from the germline V gene (reference sequence). This CDR3 is built from 14 residues. V was pared by 4 bases and J by 9 bases, with 10 bases of the junction left unmatched. The CDR3 spells CSAKTGGEIRPQHF. The CDR3 bases that were read are TGCAGTGCTAAGACAGGGGGTGAAATCAGGCCC.

This clone was counted at least ten times. Sequencing ends 3 residues short of the CDR3 end; the germline J gene provides the rest. The chain recombines TRBV11-2 with TRBJ2-7; TRBD1 agrees at 7 bases. This CDR3 has 13 amino acids. After removal of 5 bases from V and 6 bases from J, the junction contained 7 bases not matched to a gene. Germline V lookup: CDR1 SGHAT, CDR2 FQNNGV. The covered CDR3 bases are TGTGCCAGCAGCCATGGACAGGCGGCCGAG. Translating it yields CASSHGQAAE. The full CDR3 reads CASSHGQAAEQYF.

This clone has a count of ten or more. Read coverage stops 3 residues before the CDR3 terminus; the germline J gene supplies the remainder. This chain joins TRBV7-8 and TRBJ2-5, with a possible D match to TRBD2 (5 bases). Trimming stripped 0 bases from V and 7 bases from J, with 15 bases between. The V gene's germline CDR1 is SGHVS and CDR2 FQNEAQ. The CDR3 is 15 amino acids. The CDR3: CASSLALAPAGTQYF. The CDR3 bases that were read are TGTGCCAGCAGCTTAGCGCTGGCCCCCGCGGGGACC.

The covered CDR3 bases are TGCAGTGCGTTGCTAGCGGGCTACGAG. Its protein is CSALLAGYE. The full CDR3 reads CSALLAGYEQYF. V and J are TRBV20-1 and TRBJ2-7; 8 nucleotides line up with TRBD2. With the read ending 3 residues before the CDR3 end, the germline J gene is used to fill in that end. The V segment lost 6 bases and the J segment 3 bases; nucleotides outside the gene matches: 4. Germline-derived CDR1 and CDR2 are DFQATT and SNEGSKA (reference sequence). The CDR3 spans 12 residues.

This clone was counted at least ten times. The read is 3 residues too short to cover the CDR3 end, so that end is filled in from the germline J gene. This sequence joins TRBV7-3 and TRBJ2-1, with D tentatively TRBD1 (5 bases). CDR1 is SGHTA and CDR2 is FQGTGA in the germline V gene. Trimming pared 5 bases from V and 8 bases from J, leaving 10 bases between. There are 12 residues in the CDR3. Here the CDR3 reads CASSPQGDEQFF. The sequenced CDR3 bases are TGTGCCAGCAGCCCCCAAGGGGATGAG.

This clone was observed many times. CDR3 sequence: CSVWGVQETQYF. CDR3 DNA (partial): TGCAGTGTTTGGGGGGTCCAAGAGACC. The J gene is TRBJ2-5, the V gene TRBV20-1; weak D call: TRBD2 (6 bases). The sequenced fragment ends 3 residues before the CDR3 boundary, so the rest is inferred from the germline J gene. Germline loops: CDR1 DFQATT, CDR2 SNEGSKA (reference sequence). The CDR3 has 12 residues. Trimming took 7 bases from V and 1 from J, leaving 10 bases between them.

This clone was counted only a few times. The read is 3 residues too short to cover the CDR3 end, so that end is filled in from the germline J gene. The rearrangement joins TRBV23-1 to TRBJ2-7; 9 bases agree with TRBD2. TRBV23-1 is annotated as an ORF whose role is uncertain. The J segment lost 2 bases and the V segment lost 2 bases, leaving 10 bases of the junction unmatched. The CDR3 runs 17 residues. CDR3 bases read: TGCGCCAGCAGTCAAGTCCTAGCGGGACCTCCCACCTACGAG. This encodes CASSQVLAGPPTYE. The complete CDR3 sequence is CASSQVLAGPPTYEQYF.

This clone was detected many times. The CDR3 end lies 3 residues beyond the end of the read and is filled in from the germline J gene. The rearrangement uses TRBV6-2 or TRBV6-3 and TRBJ2-7, with 9 bases that match TRBD1. The trim removed 6 bases at V and 4 bases at J, leaving 7 bases unmatched. The CDR3 sequence is 14 residues long. Per the germline V gene, CDR1 is MNHEY and CDR2 is SVGEGT. CDR3 DNA (partial): TGTGCCAGCAGGAGGACAGGGGATATATACGAG. Translation gives CASRRTGDIYE. The full CDR3 reads CASRRTGDIYEQYF.